This T cell receptor (beta chain) comes out of a study of blood T cell repertoires in COVID-19. Study background: Sites across the United States, Italy and Spain contributed samples from acute and convalescent COVID-19. PBMCs, B-cell-depleted T cells, or T cells were the source of the cDNA or gDNA that made up the material.

Original processing methods: Amplification with reference gene primers provided the estimates of nucleated cell counts. Repertoires were generated with immunoSEQ multiplex PCR, while TCRdb's copy carries only in-frame clones and drops some. For V, J and clone size, that table is used; D and trimming come from the DNA. The sample consists of around 140,000 clones, over 85% of them appearing once. CDR1 is SGHAT, CDR2 FQNNGV, per germline. Trimming took off 5 bases at V and 5 bases at J, with 9 bases between the two ends. The CDR3 extends over 13 amino acids. The sequenced sample was peripheral blood. This rearrangement joins TRBV11-2 to TRBJ1-4; possibly TRBD1 for D (6 bases). The sequence was obtained from a human donor in a cohort sampled during active COVID-19. This CDR3 reads CASSVGQNEKLFF. The CDR3 DNA reads as TGTGCCAGCAGCGTAGGACAGAATGAAAAACTGTTTTTT.